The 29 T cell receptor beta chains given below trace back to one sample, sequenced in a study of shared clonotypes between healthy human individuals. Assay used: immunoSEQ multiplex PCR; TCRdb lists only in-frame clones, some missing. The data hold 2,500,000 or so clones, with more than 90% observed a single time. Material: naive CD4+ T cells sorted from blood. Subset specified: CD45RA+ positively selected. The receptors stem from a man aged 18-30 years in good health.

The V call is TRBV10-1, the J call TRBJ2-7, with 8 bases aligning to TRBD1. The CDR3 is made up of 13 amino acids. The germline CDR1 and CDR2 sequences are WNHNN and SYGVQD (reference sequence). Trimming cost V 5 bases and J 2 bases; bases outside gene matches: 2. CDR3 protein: CASSPGGAYEQYF. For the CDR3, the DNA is TGCGCCAGCAGTCCAGGGGGCGCCTACGAGCAGTACTTC.

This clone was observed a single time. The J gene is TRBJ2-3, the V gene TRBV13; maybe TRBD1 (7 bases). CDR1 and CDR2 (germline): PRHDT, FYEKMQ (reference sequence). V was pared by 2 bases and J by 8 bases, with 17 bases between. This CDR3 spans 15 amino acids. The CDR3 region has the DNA TGTGCCAGCAGCTTAATATTCCGACAGGGAGGTACGCAGTATTTT. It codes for CASSLIFRQGGTQYF. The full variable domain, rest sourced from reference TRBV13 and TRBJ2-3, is AAGVIQSPRHLIKEKRETATLKCYPIPRHDTVYWYQQGPGQDPQFLISFYEKMQSDKGSIPDRFSAQQFSDYHSELNMSSLELGDSALYFCASSLIFRQGGTQYFGPGTRLTVL.

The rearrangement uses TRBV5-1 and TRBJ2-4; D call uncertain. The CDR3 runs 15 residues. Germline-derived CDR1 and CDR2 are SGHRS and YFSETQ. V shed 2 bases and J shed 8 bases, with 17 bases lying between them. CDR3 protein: CASSFGLGPDHIQYF. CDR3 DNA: TGCGCCAGCAGCTTCGGGTTAGGACCCGACCACATTCAGTACTTC.

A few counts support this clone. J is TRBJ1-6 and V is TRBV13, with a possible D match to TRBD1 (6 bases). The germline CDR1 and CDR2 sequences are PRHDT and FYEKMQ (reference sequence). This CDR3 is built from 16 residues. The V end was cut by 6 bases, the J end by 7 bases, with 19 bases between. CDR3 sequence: CASSRSPDSGNSPLHF. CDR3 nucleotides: TGTGCCAGCAGTCGAAGTCCGGACAGCGGGAATTCACCCCTCCACTTT.

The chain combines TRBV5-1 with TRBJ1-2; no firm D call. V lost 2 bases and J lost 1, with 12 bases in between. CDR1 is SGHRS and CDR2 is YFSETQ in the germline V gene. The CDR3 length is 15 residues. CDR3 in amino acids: CASSFIGSVNYGYTF. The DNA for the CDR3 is TGCGCCAGCAGCTTTATAGGGTCGGTTAACTATGGCTACACCTTC.

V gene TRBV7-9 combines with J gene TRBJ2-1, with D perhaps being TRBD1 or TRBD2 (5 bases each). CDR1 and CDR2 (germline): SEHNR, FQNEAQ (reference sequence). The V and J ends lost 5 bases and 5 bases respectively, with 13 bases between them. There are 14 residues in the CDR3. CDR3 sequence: CASSNQGPNNEQFF. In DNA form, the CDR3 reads TGTGCCAGCAGCAACCAGGGACCGAACAATGAGCAGTTCTTC. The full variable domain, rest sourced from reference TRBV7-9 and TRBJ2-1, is DTGVSQNPRHKITKRGQNVTFRCDPISEHNRLYWYRQTLGQGPEFLTYFQNEAQLEKSRLLSDRFSAERPKGSFSTLEIQRTEQGDSAMYLCASSNQGPNNEQFFGPGTRLTVL.

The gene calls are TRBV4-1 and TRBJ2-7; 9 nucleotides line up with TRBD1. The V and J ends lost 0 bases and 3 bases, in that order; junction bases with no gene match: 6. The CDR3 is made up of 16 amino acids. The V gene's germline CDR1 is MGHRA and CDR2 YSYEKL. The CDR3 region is CASSQDIGTGIYEQYF. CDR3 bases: TGCGCCAGCAGCCAAGATATAGGGACAGGGATCTACGAGCAGTACTTC.

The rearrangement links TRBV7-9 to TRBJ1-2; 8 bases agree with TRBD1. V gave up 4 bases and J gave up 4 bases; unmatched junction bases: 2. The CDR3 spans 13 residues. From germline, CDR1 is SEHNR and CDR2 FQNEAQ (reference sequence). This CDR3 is CASSSTGAYGYTF. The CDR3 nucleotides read TGTGCCAGCAGCTCGACAGGGGCCTATGGCTACACCTTC.

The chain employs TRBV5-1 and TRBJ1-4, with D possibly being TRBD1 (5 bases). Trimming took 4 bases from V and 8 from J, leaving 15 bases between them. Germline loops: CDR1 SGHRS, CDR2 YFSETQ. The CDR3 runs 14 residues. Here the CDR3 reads CASSQTGSGEKLFF. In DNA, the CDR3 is TGCGCCAGCAGCCAAACAGGCAGCGGCGAAAAACTGTTTTTT.

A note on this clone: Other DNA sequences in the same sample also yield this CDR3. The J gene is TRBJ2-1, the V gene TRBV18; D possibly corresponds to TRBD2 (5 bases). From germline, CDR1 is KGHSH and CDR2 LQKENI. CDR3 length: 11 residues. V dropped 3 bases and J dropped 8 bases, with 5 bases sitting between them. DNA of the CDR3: TGTGCCAGCTCACCGGAGGATGAGCAGTTCTTC. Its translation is CASSPEDEQFF.

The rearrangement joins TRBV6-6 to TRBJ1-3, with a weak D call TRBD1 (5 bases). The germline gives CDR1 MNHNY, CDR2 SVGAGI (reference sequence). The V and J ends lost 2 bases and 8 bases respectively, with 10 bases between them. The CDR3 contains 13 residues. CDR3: CASSYDSLHTIYF. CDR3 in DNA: TGTGCCAGCAGTTACGACAGCTTACACACCATATATTTT.

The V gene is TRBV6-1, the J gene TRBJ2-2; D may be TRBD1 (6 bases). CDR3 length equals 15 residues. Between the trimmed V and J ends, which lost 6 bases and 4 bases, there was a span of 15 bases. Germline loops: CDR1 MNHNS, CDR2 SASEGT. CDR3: CASRRLTGSTGELFF. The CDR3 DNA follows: TGTGCCAGCAGACGCCTTACAGGGAGCACCGGGGAGCTGTTTTTT.

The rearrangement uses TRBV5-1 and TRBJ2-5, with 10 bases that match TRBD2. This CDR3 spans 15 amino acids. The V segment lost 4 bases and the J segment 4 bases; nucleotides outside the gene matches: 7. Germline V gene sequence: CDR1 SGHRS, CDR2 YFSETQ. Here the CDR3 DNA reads TGCGCCAGCAGCGAGAGCGGGGGGGCTTCAGAGACCCAGTACTTC. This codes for CASSESGGASETQYF.

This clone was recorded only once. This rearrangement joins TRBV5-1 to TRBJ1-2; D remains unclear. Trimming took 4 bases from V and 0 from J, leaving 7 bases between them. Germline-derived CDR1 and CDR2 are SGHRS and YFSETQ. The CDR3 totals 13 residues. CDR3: CASSRAANYGYTF. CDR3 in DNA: TGCGCCAGCAGCAGAGCAGCTAACTATGGCTACACCTTC.

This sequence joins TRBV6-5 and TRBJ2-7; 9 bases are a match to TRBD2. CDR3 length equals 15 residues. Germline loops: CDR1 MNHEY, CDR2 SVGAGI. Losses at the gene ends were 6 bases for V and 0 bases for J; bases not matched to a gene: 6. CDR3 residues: CASRVGTSSSYEQYF. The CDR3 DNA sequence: TGTGCCAGCAGGGTAGGGACTAGCAGCTCCTACGAGCAGTACTTC.

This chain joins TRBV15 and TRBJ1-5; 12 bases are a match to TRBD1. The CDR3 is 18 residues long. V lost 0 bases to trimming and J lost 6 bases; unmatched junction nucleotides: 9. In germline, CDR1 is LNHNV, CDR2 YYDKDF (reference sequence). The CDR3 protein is CATSRDQGWDRGPQPQHF. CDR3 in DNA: TGTGCCACCAGCAGAGATCAAGGTTGGGACAGGGGGCCTCAGCCCCAGCATTTT.

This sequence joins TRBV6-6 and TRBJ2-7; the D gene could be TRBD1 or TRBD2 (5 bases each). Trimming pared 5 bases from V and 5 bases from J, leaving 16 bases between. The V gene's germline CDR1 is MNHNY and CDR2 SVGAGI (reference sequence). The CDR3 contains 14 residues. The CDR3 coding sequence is TGTGCCAGCAGTGCCACGAGGGGTGTAGACGAGCAGTACTTC. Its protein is CASSATRGVDEQYF.

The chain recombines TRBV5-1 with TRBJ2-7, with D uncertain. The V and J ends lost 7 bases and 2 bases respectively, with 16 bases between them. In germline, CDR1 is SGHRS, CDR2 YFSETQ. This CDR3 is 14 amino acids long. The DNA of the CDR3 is TGCGCCAGCGCCTCGTTTGAGGTAGCCTACGAGCAGTACTTC. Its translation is CASASFEVAYEQYF. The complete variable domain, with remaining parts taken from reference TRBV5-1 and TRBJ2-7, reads KAGVTQTPRYLIKTRGQQVTLSCSPISGHRSVSWYQQTPGQGLQFLFEYFSETQRNKGNFPGRFSGRQFSNSRSEMNVSTLELGDSALYLCASASFEVAYEQYFGPGTRLTVT.

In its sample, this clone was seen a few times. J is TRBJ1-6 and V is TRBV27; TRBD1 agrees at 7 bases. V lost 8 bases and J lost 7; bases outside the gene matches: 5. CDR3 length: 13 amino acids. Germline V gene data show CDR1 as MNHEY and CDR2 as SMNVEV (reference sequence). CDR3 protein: CASSGGWNSPLHF. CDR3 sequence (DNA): TGTGCCAGCTCAGGGGGTTGGAATTCACCCCTCCACTTT.

The CDR3 sequence: CASSGSRDGTYEQYF. In DNA, the CDR3 is TGTGCCAGCAGCGGATCTCGGGACGGGACCTACGAGCAGTACTTC. This sequence joins TRBV5-4 and TRBJ2-7; D may match TRBD1 or TRBD2 (5 bases each). Trimming removed 4 bases from V and 2 bases from J, with 16 bases in between. From germline, CDR1 is SGHNT and CDR2 YYREEE (reference sequence). CDR3 length: 15 residues.

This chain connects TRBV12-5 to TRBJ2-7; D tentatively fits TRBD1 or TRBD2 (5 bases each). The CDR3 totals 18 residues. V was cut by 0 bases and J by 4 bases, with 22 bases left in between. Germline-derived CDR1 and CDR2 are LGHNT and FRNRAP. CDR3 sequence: CASGLVFPRGRGSYEQYF. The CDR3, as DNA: TGTGCTAGTGGTTTGGTTTTTCCCCGGGGCAGAGGTTCATACGAGCAGTACTTC. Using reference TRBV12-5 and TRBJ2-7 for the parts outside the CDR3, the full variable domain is DARVTQTPRHKVTEMGQEVTMRCQPILGHNTVFWYRQTMMQGLELLAYFRNRAPLDDSGMPKDRFSAEMPDATLATLKIQPSEPRDSAVYFCASGLVFPRGRGSYEQYFGPGTRLTVT.

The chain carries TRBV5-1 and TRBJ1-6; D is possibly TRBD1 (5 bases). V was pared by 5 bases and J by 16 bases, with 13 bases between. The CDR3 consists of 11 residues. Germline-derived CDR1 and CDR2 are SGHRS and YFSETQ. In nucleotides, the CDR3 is TGCGCCAGCAGGTTTGGACAAAGACTCCACTTT. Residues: CASRFGQRLHF.

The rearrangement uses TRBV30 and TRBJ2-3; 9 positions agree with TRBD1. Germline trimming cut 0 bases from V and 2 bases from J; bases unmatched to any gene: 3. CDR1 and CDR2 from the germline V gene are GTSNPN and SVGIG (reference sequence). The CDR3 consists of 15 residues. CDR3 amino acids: CAWSVGDRDTDTQYF. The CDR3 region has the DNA TGTGCCTGGAGTGTTGGGGACAGGGACACAGATACGCAGTATTTT.

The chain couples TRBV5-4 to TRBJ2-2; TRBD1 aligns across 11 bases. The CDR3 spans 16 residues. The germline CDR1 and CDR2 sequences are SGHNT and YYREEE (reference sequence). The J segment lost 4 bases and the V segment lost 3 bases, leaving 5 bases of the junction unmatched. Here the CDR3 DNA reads TGTGCCAGCAGCTGGACAGGGGGCGCGACCACCGGGGAGCTGTTTTTT. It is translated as CASSWTGGATTGELFF.

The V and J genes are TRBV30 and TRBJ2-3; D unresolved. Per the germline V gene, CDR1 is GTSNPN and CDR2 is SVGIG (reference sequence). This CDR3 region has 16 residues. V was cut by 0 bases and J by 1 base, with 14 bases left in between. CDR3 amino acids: CAWSVGARKGTDTQYF. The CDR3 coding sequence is TGTGCCTGGAGTGTGGGTGCACGAAAGGGCACAGATACGCAGTATTTT.

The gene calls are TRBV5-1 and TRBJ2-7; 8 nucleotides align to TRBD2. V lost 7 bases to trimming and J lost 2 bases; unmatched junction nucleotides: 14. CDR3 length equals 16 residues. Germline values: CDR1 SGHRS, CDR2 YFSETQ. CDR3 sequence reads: CASQGTRGAPTYEQYF. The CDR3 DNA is TGCGCCAGCCAGGGTACGCGGGGGGCCCCAACCTACGAGCAGTACTTC.

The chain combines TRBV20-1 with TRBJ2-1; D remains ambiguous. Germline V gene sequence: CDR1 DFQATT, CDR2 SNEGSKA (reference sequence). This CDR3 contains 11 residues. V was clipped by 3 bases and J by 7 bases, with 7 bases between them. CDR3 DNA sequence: TGCAGTGCTAGGCGAACTAATGAGCAGTTCTTC. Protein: CSARRTNEQFF.

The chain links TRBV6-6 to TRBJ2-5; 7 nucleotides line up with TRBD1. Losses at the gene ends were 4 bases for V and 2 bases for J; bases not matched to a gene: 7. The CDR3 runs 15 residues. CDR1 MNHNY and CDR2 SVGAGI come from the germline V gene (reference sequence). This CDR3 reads CASSLDRVGQETQYF. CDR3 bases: TGTGCCAGCAGTTTAGACAGGGTGGGGCAAGAGACCCAGTACTTC.

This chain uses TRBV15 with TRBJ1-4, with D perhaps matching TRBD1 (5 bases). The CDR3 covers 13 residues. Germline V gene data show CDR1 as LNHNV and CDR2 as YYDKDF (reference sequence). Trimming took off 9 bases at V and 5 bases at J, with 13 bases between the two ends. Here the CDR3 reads CATRRGVNEKLFF. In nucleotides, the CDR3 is TGTGCCACGCGGAGGGGCGTGAATGAAAAACTGTTTTTT.